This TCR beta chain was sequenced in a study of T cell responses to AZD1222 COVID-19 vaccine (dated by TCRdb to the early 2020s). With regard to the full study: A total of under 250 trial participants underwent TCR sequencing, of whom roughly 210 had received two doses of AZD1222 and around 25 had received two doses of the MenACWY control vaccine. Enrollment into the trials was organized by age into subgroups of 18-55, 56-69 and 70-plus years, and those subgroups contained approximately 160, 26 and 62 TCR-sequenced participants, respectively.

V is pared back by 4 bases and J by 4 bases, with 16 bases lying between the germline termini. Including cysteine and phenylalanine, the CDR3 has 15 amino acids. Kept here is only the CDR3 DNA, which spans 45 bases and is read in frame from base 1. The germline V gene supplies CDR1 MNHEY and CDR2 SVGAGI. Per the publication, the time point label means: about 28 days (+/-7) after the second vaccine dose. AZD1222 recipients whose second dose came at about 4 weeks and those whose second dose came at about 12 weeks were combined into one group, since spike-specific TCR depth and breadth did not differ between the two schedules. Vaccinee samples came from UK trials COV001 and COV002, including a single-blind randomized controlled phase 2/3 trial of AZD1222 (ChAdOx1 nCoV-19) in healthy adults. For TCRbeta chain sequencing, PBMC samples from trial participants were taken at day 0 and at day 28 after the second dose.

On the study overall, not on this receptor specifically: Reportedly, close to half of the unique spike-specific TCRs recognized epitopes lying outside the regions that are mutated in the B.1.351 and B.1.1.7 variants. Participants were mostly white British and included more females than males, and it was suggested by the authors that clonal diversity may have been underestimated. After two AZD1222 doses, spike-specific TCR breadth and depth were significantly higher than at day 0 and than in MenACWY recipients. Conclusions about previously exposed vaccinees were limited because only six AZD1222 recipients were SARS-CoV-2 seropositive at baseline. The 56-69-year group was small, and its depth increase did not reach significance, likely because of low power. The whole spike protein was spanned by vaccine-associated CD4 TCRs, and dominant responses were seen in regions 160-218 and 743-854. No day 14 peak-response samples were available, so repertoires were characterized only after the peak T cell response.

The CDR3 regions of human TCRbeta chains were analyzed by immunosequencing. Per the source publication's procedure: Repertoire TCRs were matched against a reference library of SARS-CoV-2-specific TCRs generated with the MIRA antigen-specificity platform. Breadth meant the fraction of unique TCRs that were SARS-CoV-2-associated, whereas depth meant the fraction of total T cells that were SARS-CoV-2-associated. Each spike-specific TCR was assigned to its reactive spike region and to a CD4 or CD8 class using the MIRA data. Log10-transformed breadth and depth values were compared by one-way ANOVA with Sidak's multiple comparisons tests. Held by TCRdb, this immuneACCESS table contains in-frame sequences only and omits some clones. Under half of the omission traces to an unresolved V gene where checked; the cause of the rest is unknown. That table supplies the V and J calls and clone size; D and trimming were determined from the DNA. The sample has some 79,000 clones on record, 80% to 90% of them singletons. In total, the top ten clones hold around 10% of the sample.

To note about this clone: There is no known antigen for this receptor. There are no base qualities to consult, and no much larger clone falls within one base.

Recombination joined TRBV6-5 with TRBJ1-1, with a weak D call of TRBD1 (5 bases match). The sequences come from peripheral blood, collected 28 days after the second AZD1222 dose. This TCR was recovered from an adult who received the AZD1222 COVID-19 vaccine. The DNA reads TGTGCCAGCAGTTTGGGACGACCAAGGGCCACTGAAGCTTTCTTT. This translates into CASSLGRPRATEAFF.